This TCR beta chain was recorded in a study of cytomegalovirus exposure and HLA in healthy donors. Broader study findings: Researchers catalogued approximately 170 TCR beta chains as cytomegalovirus-associated. Excluded were some V segments that proved indistinguishable, including TRBV6-2 and TRBV6-3. V- and J-gene trimming in TCR beta was tied to a missense DCLRE1C variant by an analysis performed later.

Healthy people donating bone marrow made up the donors. CDR3 length equals 15 residues. The germline V gene has CDR1 SGHVS and CDR2 FNYEAQ. Trimming stripped 5 bases from V and 0 bases from J, with 10 bases between. The study ran its PCR with 60 Vbeta and 13 Jbeta primers. Assay: immunoSEQ multiplex PCR; the TCRdb copy retains only in-frame clones and omits some. This sample yields fewer than 100,000 clones, of which about 79% are seen a single time; nearly 6% belongs to the top ten. With regard to this clone: The target antigen is unknown.

This TCR came from a female donor in good health and CMV-seronegative. Sample: PBMCs. V and J are TRBV7-6 and TRBJ2-2, with D possibly matching TRBD1 (5 bases). The CDR3 DNA reads TGTGCCAGCAGCCAAGGGGCCTCGAACACCGGGGAGCTGTTTTTT. Amino acid sequence: CASSQGASNTGELFF.